A selection of T cell receptor beta chains follows, all from one sample in a study of beta chain features in type 1 diabetes. Sequencing used immunoSEQ multiplex PCR; TCRdb keeps in-frame clones, though not all of them. The sample records 300,000 or so clones, less than 10% being singletons. The sequenced material came from central memory CD4+ T cells from blood. These receptors originate from a young woman in good health. Each CDR3 is given with its conserved first and last residue. A D gene is named only where the DNA matches it firmly. Size is omitted from some rows. Given values are once, few, many or a class for expanded clones.

clone_size: -
j_call: TRBJ2-3
d_call: -
v_call: TRBV7-3
cdr3_nt: TGTGCCAGCAGCTGGGACTCCTCAGATACGCAGTATTTT
cdr3_aa: CASSWDSSDTQYF

clone_size: -
j_call: TRBJ2-1
d_call: -
v_call: TRBV11-3
cdr3_nt: TGTGCCAGCAGCTTACTAGGATCCGGCGCCTACAATGAGCAGTTCTTC
cdr3_aa: CASSLLGSGAYNEQFF

clone_size: -
j_call: TRBJ1-1
d_call: TRBD1
v_call: TRBV19
cdr3_nt: TGTGCCAGTAGCCCGGCGGGGACAGCAAACACTGAAGCTTTCTTT
cdr3_aa: CASSPAGTANTEAFF

clone_size: many
j_call: TRBJ1-3
d_call: -
v_call: TRBV7-9
cdr3_nt: TGTGCCAGCAGCACCAGGGGTACTAGCTCTGGAAACACCATATATTTT
cdr3_aa: CASSTRGTSSGNTIYF

clone_size: -
j_call: TRBJ2-6
d_call: -
v_call: TRBV4-1
cdr3_nt: TGCGCCAGCAGCCAAGAATGGGGGAGCTCTGGGGCCAACGTCCTGACTTTC
cdr3_aa: CASSQEWGSSGANVLTF

clone_size: few
j_call: TRBJ1-1
d_call: -
v_call: TRBV2
cdr3_nt: TGTGCCAGCAGGGACGATGGGAACAGTAACACTGAAGCTTTCTTT
cdr3_aa: CASRDDGNSNTEAFF

clone_size: few
j_call: TRBJ2-2
d_call: -
v_call: TRBV5-1
cdr3_nt: TGCGCCAGCAGCTTGGACGGAGCTAACACCGGGGAGCTGTTTTTT
cdr3_aa: CASSLDGANTGELFF

clone_size: -
j_call: TRBJ2-5
d_call: TRBD1
v_call: TRBV11-2
cdr3_nt: TGTGCCAGCAGCCGACAGCGACAGGGGGCGGAAGAGACCCAGTACTTC
cdr3_aa: CASSRQRQGAEETQYF

clone_size: many
j_call: TRBJ2-1
d_call: -
v_call: TRBV5-5
cdr3_nt: TGTGCCAGCAGCTTGTTGGGGGCATCAGACCCTCGTCAGTTCTTC
cdr3_aa: CASSLLGASDPRQFF

clone_size: -
j_call: TRBJ2-5
d_call: TRBD1
v_call: TRBV29-1
cdr3_nt: TGCAGCGTTGACAGGGGGCTGGAGACCCAGTACTTC
cdr3_aa: CSVDRGLETQYF

clone_size: few
j_call: TRBJ1-1
d_call: -
v_call: TRBV29-1
cdr3_nt: TGCAGCGTCCCGCTTAACACTGAAGCTTTCTTT
cdr3_aa: CSVPLNTEAFF

clone_size: many
j_call: TRBJ2-1
d_call: -
v_call: TRBV4-3
cdr3_nt: TGCGCCAGCAGCCAAGATCCGGGTGGAGGATTGCAGTTCTTC
cdr3_aa: CASSQDPGGGLQFF

clone_size: -
j_call: TRBJ2-5
d_call: -
v_call: TRBV5-4
cdr3_nt: TGTGCCAGCAGCTTTTCAGGGGGGGAGGAGACCCAGTACTTC
cdr3_aa: CASSFSGGEETQYF

clone_size: few
j_call: TRBJ2-2
d_call: -
v_call: TRBV11-2
cdr3_nt: TGTGCCAGCAGCTTTGGGCCGACCGGGGAGCTGTTTTTT
cdr3_aa: CASSFGPTGELFF

clone_size: -
j_call: TRBJ1-1
d_call: -
v_call: TRBV27
cdr3_nt: TGTGCCAGCAGATATCGGAGGGACACTGAAGCTTTCTTT
cdr3_aa: CASRYRRDTEAFF

clone_size: few
j_call: TRBJ2-5
d_call: -
v_call: TRBV7-2
cdr3_nt: TGTGCCAGCAGTCGCGCCGGGACGCGGGAGACCCAGTACTTC
cdr3_aa: CASSRAGTRETQYF

clone_size: few
j_call: TRBJ2-2
d_call: -
v_call: TRBV2
cdr3_nt: TGTGCCAGCAAGGCCGGGGAGCTGTTTTTT
cdr3_aa: CASKAGELFF

clone_size: -
j_call: TRBJ2-7
d_call: TRBD2
v_call: TRBV25-1
cdr3_nt: TGTGCCAGCAGTGGGAGAGGGACTAGCGGATACGAGCAGTACTTC
cdr3_aa: CASSGRGTSGYEQYF

clone_size: -
j_call: TRBJ2-7
d_call: -
v_call: TRBV28
cdr3_nt: TGTGCCAGCAGTTTCTCCACGAGATCCTACGAGCAGTACTTC
cdr3_aa: CASSFSTRSYEQYF

clone_size: many
j_call: TRBJ2-7
d_call: -
v_call: TRBV6-6
cdr3_nt: TGTGCCAGCAGTTACTCACGCGGTTACGAGCAGTACTTC
cdr3_aa: CASSYSRGYEQYF

clone_size: -
j_call: TRBJ2-7
d_call: TRBD1
v_call: TRBV28
cdr3_nt: TGTGCCAGCAGCTATTCGACAGGGGCTTACGAGCAGTACTTC
cdr3_aa: CASSYSTGAYEQYF

clone_size: few
j_call: TRBJ2-1
d_call: -
v_call: TRBV18
cdr3_nt: TGTGCCAGCTCACCTGCACAGGACGTAAACAATGAGCAGTTCTTC
cdr3_aa: CASSPAQDVNNEQFF

clone_size: -
j_call: TRBJ1-1
d_call: -
v_call: TRBV2
cdr3_nt: TGTGCCAGCAGTCCCGGAGTCTCGAGCACTGAAGCTTTCTTT
cdr3_aa: CASSPGVSSTEAFF

clone_size: few
j_call: TRBJ2-7
d_call: -
v_call: TRBV28
cdr3_nt: TGTGCCAGCAGTTTCGCACTAGCCCTTACTTCCTACGAGCAGTACTTC
cdr3_aa: CASSFALALTSYEQYF

clone_size: many
j_call: TRBJ2-7
d_call: -
v_call: TRBV28
cdr3_nt: TGTGCCAGCAGTTCTCCAGACAAGTGGGGATACGAGCAGTACTTC
cdr3_aa: CASSSPDKWGYEQYF

clone_size: -
j_call: TRBJ2-7
d_call: -
v_call: TRBV6-1
cdr3_nt: TGTGCCAGCAGCCCAGGGACCTACGAGCAGTACTTC
cdr3_aa: CASSPGTYEQYF